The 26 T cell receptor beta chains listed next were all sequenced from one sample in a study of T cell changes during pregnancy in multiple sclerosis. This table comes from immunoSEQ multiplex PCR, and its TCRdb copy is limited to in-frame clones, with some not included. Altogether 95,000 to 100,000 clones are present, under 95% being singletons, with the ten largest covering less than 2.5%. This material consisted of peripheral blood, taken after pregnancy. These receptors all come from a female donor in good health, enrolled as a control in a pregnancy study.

The CDR3 protein is CASSLRDRNTEAFF. In nucleotides, the CDR3 is TGTGCCAGCAGTTTACGGGACAGGAACACTGAAGCTTTCTTT. The chain has TRBV27 and TRBJ1-1, with 7 nucleotides matching TRBD1. Germline V gene data show CDR1 as MNHEY and CDR2 as SMNVEV (reference sequence). The CDR3 contains 14 residues. The V gene end was trimmed by 2 bases and the J gene end by 1 base; junction bases not matched to a gene: 1.

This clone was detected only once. The CDR3 loop reads CASSEYSGANVLTF. DNA for the CDR3: TGTGCCAGCAGTGAATACTCTGGGGCCAACGTCCTGACTTTC. The rearrangement links TRBV6-1 to TRBJ2-6; D is unclear. V was clipped by 2 bases and J by 0 bases, with 2 bases between them. The CDR3 spans 14 residues. CDR1 is MNHNS and CDR2 is SASEGT in the germline V gene.

This CDR3 is CASFGLAGAADEQFF. CDR3 in DNA: TGTGCCAGCTTCGGGCTAGCGGGGGCGGCGGATGAGCAGTTCTTC. The chain links TRBV27 to TRBJ2-1, with TRBD2 matching 10 bases. The junction had 12 bases not matched to a gene; V was cut back by 8 bases and J by 8 bases. CDR1 MNHEY and CDR2 SMNVEV come from the germline V gene (reference sequence). The CDR3 is made up of 15 amino acids.

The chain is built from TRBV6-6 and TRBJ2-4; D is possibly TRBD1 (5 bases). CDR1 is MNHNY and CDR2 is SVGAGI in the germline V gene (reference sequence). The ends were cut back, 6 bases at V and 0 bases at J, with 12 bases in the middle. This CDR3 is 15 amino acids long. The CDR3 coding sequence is TGTGCCAGCAGCAATTATCAGGGAGCCAAAAACATTCAGTACTTC. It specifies CASSNYQGAKNIQYF.

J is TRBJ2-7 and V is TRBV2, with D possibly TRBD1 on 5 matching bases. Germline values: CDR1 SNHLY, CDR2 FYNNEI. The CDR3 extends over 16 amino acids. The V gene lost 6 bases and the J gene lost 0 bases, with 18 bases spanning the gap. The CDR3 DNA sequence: TGTGCCAGCAGCTCCCGACAGCTCATGATCTCCTACGAGCAGTACTTC. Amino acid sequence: CASSSRQLMISYEQYF.

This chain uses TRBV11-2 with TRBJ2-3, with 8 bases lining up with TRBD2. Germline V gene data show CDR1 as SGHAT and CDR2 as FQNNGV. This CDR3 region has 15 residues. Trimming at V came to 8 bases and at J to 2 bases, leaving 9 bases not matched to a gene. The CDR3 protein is CASANGRGATDTQYF. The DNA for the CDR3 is TGTGCCAGCGCGAACGGGCGGGGGGCCACAGATACGCAGTATTTT.

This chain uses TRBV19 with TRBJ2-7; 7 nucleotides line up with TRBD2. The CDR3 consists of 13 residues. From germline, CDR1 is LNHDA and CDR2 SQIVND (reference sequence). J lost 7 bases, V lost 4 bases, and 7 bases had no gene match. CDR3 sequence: CASSRRENGEQYF. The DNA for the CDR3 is TGTGCCAGTAGTAGGCGGGAGAACGGAGAGCAGTACTTC.

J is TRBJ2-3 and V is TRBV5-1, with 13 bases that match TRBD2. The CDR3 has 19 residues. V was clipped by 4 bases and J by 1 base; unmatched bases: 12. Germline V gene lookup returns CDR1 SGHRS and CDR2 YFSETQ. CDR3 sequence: CASSLTGTSGMTGTDTQYF. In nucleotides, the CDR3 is TGCGCCAGCAGCCTCACCGGGACTAGCGGGATGACTGGCACAGATACGCAGTATTTT.

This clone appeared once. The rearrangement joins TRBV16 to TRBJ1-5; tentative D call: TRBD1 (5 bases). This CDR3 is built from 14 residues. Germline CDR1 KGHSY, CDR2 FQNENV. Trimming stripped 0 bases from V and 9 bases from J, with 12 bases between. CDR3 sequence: CASSQSTGESPQHF. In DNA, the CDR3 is TGTGCCAGCAGCCAATCCACGGGGGAATCGCCCCAGCATTTT.

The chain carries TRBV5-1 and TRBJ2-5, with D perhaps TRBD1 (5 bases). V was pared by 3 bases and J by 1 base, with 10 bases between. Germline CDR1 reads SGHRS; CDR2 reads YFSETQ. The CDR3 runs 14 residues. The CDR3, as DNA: TGCGCCAGCAGCTCTACAGGCGCCCAAGAGACCCAGTACTTC. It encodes CASSSTGAQETQYF. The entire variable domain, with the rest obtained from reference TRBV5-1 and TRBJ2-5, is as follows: KAGVTQTPRYLIKTRGQQVTLSCSPISGHRSVSWYQQTPGQGLQFLFEYFSETQRNKGNFPGRFSGRQFSNSRSEMNVSTLELGDSALYLCASSSTGAQETQYFGPGTRLLVL.

DNA for the CDR3: TGTGCCATCAGTGATCAAGCGGGAGGATTCGCCGGGGAGCTGTTTTTT. As protein: CAISDQAGGFAGELFF. J is TRBJ2-2 and V is TRBV10-3, with 9 positions matching TRBD2. The V gene end was trimmed by 3 bases and the J gene end by 6 bases; junction bases not matched to a gene: 8. CDR3 length: 16 amino acids. Germline V gene lookup returns CDR1 ENHRY and CDR2 SYGVKD.

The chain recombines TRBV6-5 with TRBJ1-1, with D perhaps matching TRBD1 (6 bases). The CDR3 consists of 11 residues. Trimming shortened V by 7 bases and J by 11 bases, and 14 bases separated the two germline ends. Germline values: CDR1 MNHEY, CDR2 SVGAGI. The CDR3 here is CASKQGIGAFF. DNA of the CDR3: TGTGCCAGCAAACAGGGTATCGGGGCTTTCTTT.

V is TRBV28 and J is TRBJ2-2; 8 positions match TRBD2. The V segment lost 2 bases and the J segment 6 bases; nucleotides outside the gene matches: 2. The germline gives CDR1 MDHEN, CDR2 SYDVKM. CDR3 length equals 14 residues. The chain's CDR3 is CASSLNGGAGELFF. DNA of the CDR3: TGTGCCAGCAGTTTAAACGGGGGGGCCGGGGAGCTGTTTTTT.

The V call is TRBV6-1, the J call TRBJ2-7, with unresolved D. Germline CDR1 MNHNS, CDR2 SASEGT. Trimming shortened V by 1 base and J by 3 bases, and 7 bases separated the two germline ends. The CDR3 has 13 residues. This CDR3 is CASSEGRYYEQYF. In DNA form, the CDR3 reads TGTGCCAGCAGTGAAGGCAGGTACTACGAGCAGTACTTC.

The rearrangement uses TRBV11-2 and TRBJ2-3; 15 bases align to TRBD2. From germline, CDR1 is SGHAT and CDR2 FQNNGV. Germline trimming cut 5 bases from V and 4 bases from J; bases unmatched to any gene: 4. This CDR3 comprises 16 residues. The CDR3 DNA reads TGTGCCAGCAGCCCCTGGACTAGCGGGGGGGCAGATACGCAGTATTTT. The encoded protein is CASSPWTSGGADTQYF. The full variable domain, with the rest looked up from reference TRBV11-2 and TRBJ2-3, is EAGVAQSPRYKIIEKRQSVAFWCNPISGHATLYWYQQILGQGPKLLIQFQNNGVVDDSQLPKDRFSAERLKGVDSTLKIQPAKLEDSAVYLCASSPWTSGGADTQYFGPGTRLTVL.

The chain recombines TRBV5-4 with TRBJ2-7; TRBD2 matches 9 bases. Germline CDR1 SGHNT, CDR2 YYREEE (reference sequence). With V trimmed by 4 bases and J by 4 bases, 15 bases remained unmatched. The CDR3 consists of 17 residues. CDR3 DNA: TGTGCCAGCAGCCAAGAGGGCCCAGCGGGAGGTAGTTACGAGCAGTACTTC. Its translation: CASSQEGPAGGSYEQYF. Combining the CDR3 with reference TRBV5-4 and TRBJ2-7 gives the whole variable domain ETGVTQSPTHLIKTRGQQVTLRCSSQSGHNTVSWYQQALGQGPQFIFQYYREEENGRGNFPPRFSGLQFPNYSSELNVNALELDDSALYLCASSQEGPAGGSYEQYFGPGTRLTVT.

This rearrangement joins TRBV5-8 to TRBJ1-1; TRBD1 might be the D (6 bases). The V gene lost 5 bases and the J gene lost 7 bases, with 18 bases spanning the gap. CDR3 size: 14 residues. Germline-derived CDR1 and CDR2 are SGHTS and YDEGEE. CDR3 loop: CASRSIEARGEAFF. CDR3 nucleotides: TGTGCCAGCAGATCCATTGAGGCCAGGGGTGAAGCTTTCTTT.

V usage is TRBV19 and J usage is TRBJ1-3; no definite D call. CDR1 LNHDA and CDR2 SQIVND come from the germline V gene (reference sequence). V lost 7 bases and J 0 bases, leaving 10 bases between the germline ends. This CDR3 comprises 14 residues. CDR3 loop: CASIGAGSGNTIYF. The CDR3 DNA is TGTGCCAGTATCGGCGCAGGCTCTGGAAACACCATATATTTT. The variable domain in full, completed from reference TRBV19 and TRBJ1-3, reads DGGITQSPKYLFRKEGQNVTLSCEQNLNHDAMYWYRQDPGQGLRLIYYSQIVNDFQKGDIAEGYSVSREKKESFPLTVTSAQKNPTAFYLCASIGAGSGNTIYFGEGSWLTVV.

CDR3 nucleotides: TGCGCCAGCAGCTTACAGGGACAGGATTACGAGCAGTACTTC. This gives the protein CASSLQGQDYEQYF. The V call is TRBV5-1, the J call TRBJ2-7; 8 bases match TRBD1. The V and J ends lost 2 bases and 4 bases, in that order; junction bases with no gene match: 5. The CDR3 has 14 amino acids. Germline-derived CDR1 and CDR2 are SGHRS and YFSETQ.

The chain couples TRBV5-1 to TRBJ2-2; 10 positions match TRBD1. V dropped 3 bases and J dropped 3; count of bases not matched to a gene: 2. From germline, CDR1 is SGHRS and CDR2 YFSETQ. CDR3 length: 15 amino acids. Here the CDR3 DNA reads TGCGCCAGCAGCTCGACAGGGGGCTACACCGGGGAGCTGTTTTTT. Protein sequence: CASSSTGGYTGELFF.

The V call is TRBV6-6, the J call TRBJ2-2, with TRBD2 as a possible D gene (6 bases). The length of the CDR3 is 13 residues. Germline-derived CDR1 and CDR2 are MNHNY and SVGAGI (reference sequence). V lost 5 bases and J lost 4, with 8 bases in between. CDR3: CASSGGSTGELFF. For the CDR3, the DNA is TGTGCCAGCAGTGGGGGGAGCACCGGGGAGCTGTTTTTT.

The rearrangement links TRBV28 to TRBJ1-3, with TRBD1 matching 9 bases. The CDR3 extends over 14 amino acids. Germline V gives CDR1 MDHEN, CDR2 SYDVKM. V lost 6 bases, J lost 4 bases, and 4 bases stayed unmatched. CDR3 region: CASRLQGAGNTIYF. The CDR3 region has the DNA TGTGCCAGCAGGCTACAGGGGGCAGGAAACACCATATATTTT.

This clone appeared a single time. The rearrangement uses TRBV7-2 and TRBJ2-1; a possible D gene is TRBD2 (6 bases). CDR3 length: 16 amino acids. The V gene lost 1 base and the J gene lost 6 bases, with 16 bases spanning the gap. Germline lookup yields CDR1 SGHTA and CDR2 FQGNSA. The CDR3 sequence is CASSLGSRVGGNEQFF. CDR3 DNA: TGTGCCAGCAGCTTAGGTTCCAGGGTGGGAGGCAATGAGCAGTTCTTC.

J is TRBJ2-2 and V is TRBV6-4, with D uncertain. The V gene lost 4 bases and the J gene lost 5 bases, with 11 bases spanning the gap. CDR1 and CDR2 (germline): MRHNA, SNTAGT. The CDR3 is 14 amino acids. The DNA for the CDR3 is TGTGCCAGCAGTGTCCACGAACAGACCGGGGAGCTGTTTTTT. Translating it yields CASSVHEQTGELFF.

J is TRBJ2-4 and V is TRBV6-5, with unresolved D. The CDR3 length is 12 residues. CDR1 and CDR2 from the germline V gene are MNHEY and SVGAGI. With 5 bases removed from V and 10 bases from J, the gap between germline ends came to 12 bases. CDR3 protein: CASSPPDGIQYF. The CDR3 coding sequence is TGTGCCAGCAGTCCCCCTGACGGGATTCAGTACTTC.

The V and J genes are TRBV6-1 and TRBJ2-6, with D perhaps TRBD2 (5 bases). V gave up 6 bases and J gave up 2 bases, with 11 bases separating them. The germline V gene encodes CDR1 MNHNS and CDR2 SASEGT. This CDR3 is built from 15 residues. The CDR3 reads CASSKRETGANVLTF. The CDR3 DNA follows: TGTGCCAGCAGCAAGAGGGAGACTGGGGCCAACGTCCTGACTTTC.